Each of the 32 T cell receptor beta chains below was sequenced from the same sample in a study of blood T cell repertoires in COVID-19. Sequencing was performed with immunoSEQ multiplex PCR; in TCRdb, only in-frame clones are kept and a portion is missing. The data contain roughly 240,000 clones, roughly 84% of them singletons. The sample consisted of peripheral blood. The source is a man aged 40-55 years who had recovered from COVID-19.

This clone was counted only a few times. This chain connects TRBV7-9 to TRBJ2-3; TRBD2 matches 7 bases. Germline V gene data show CDR1 as SEHNR and CDR2 as FQNEAQ (reference sequence). J was trimmed by 4 bases and V by 5 bases; bases with no gene match: 18. CDR3 length equals 18 residues. CDR3 region: CASSRTRGIRTLSDTQYF. The CDR3 region has the DNA TGTGCCAGCAGCCGGACTAGAGGGATTCGGACTTTATCAGATACGCAGTATTTT.

This chain uses TRBV7-9 with TRBJ2-7; 9 nucleotides align to TRBD1. CDR3 length: 15 amino acids. With 1 base clipped from V and 3 bases from J, the junction kept 4 bases outside the gene matches. The V gene's germline CDR1 is SEHNR and CDR2 FQNEAQ (reference sequence). The CDR3 spells CASSLGATGGYEQYF. The DNA of the CDR3 is TGTGCCAGCAGCTTAGGCGCGACAGGGGGCTACGAGCAGTACTTC.

This chain uses TRBV6-5 with TRBJ2-1; TRBD1 agrees at 9 bases. CDR3 length equals 13 residues. The germline gives CDR1 MNHEY, CDR2 SVGAGI. The ends lost 4 bases at V and 8 bases at J; junction bases unmatched: 3. The CDR3 protein is CASSWDRVDEQFF. The CDR3 region has the DNA TGTGCCAGCAGTTGGGACAGGGTTGATGAGCAGTTCTTC.

The V call is TRBV4-1, the J call TRBJ2-1, with D unresolved. From germline, CDR1 is MGHRA and CDR2 YSYEKL. V lost 2 bases to trimming and J lost 5 bases, with 7 bases between them. The CDR3 is 13 amino acids. In nucleotides, the CDR3 is TGCGCCAGCAGCCAAACCCGGGACAATGAGCAGTTCTTC. Translated, it gives CASSQTRDNEQFF.

The rearrangement links TRBV5-1 to TRBJ2-2, with a possible D match to TRBD2 (6 bases). This CDR3 is built from 16 residues. The V and J ends lost 4 bases and 5 bases respectively, with 18 bases between them. The germline V gene has CDR1 SGHRS and CDR2 YFSETQ. CDR3 residues: CASSTGGTISTGELFF. CDR3 coding DNA: TGCGCCAGCAGCACCGGGGGTACTATTTCGACCGGGGAGCTGTTTTTT.

This sequence joins TRBV30 and TRBJ2-7, with 10 bases matching TRBD2. This CDR3 region has 13 residues. V lost 3 bases and J lost 1; bases outside the gene matches: 0. Germline loops: CDR1 GTSNPN, CDR2 SVGIG (reference sequence). The chain's CDR3 is CAWRLAGSYEQYF. As DNA, the CDR3 is TGTGCCTGGAGACTAGCGGGGTCCTACGAGCAGTACTTC.

This sequence joins TRBV12-5 and TRBJ2-7; D gene unclear. The CDR3 length is 13 residues. Germline V lookup: CDR1 LGHNT, CDR2 FRNRAP. The V end was cut by 10 bases, the J end by 3 bases, with 16 bases between. This CDR3 is CATSSRIGYEQYF. In nucleotides, the CDR3 is TGTGCTACCTCCAGCAGGATAGGCTACGAGCAGTACTTC.

This clone was observed once. The chain couples TRBV4-3 to TRBJ1-4, with D hard to call. This CDR3 is 16 amino acids long. Germline CDR1 is LGHNA and CDR2 is YSLEER. The V gene lost 0 bases and the J gene lost 4 bases, with 12 bases spanning the gap. Here the CDR3 DNA reads TGCGCCAGCAGCCAAGATCCCGGGGATCATAATGAAAAACTGTTTTTT. It yields the protein CASSQDPGDHNEKLFF.

This clone was seen only a few times. Other nucleotide sequences in the sample specify the same CDR3. The chain is built from TRBV12-3 or TRBV12-4 and TRBJ2-7, with TRBD1 identical over 8 bases. CDR3 length equals 13 residues. V was clipped by 2 bases and J by 7 bases; unmatched bases: 4. The CDR3 loop is CASSLTGGSEQYF. As DNA, the CDR3 is TGTGCCAGCAGTTTAACAGGGGGAAGTGAGCAGTACTTC.

The chain links TRBV11-2 to TRBJ2-7; the match to TRBD1 covers 7 bases. CDR3 length equals 14 residues. J lost 0 bases, V lost 8 bases, and 7 bases had no gene match. Germline V CDR1 and CDR2: SGHAT, FQNNGV. This CDR3 is CASRPAGGSYEQYF. DNA for the CDR3: TGTGCCAGCCGTCCGGCAGGGGGCTCCTACGAGCAGTACTTC.

V gene TRBV9 combines with J gene TRBJ1-2, with a possible D match to TRBD1 (6 bases). The CDR3 runs 15 residues. The germline CDR1 and CDR2 sequences are SGDLS and YYNGEE. Trimming took off 4 bases at V and 6 bases at J, with 19 bases between the two ends. The CDR3 reads CASSTSRGLEDGYTF. The CDR3 bases are TGTGCCAGCAGCACGAGCAGGGGTCTAGAGGATGGCTACACCTTC.

The rearrangement joins TRBV11-2 to TRBJ2-7; 9 nucleotides line up with TRBD2. In germline, CDR1 is SGHAT, CDR2 FQNNGV. This CDR3 has 16 residues. V gave up 5 bases and J gave up 3 bases; unmatched junction bases: 11. The CDR3 is CASSLNAGGFNYEQYF. Written as DNA, the CDR3 is TGTGCCAGCAGCCTCAACGCGGGAGGGTTTAACTACGAGCAGTACTTC.

The gene calls are TRBV27 and TRBJ2-5, with D possibly TRBD1 on 6 matching bases. Germline V gene data show CDR1 as MNHEY and CDR2 as SMNVEV (reference sequence). This CDR3 contains 14 residues. V lost 4 bases to trimming and J lost 2 bases, with 11 bases between them. CDR3 DNA sequence: TGTGCCAGCAGTTCCAACCAGGGGCAAGAGACCCAGTACTTC. Encoded protein: CASSSNQGQETQYF.

The V and J genes are TRBV7-9 and TRBJ1-4, with D maybe TRBD1 (5 bases). The germline V gene has CDR1 SEHNR and CDR2 FQNEAQ (reference sequence). The CDR3 contains 17 residues. V lost 6 bases and J 0 bases, leaving 17 bases between the germline ends. The CDR3 here is CASSRLGGPATNEKLFF. CDR3 sequence (DNA): TGTGCCAGCAGTCGACTGGGGGGACCGGCAACTAATGAAAAACTGTTTTTT.

The chain has TRBV30 and TRBJ2-5; 7 bases align to TRBD1. Germline CDR1 GTSNPN, CDR2 SVGIG (reference sequence). The trim removed 5 bases at V and 1 base at J, leaving 10 bases unmatched. This CDR3 has 15 residues. The CDR3 DNA reads TGTGCCTGGGGCCCCGGACAGGTCTTCCAAGAGACCCAGTACTTC. Encoded protein: CAWGPGQVFQETQYF.

The chain links TRBV5-1 to TRBJ2-5; 12 bases are shared with TRBD2. The CDR3 consists of 15 residues. The V and J ends lost 7 bases and 1 base, in that order; junction bases with no gene match: 5. Germline V gives CDR1 SGHRS, CDR2 YFSETQ. The CDR3 loop is CASGGLAGTQETQYF. The CDR3 bases are TGCGCCAGCGGTGGACTAGCGGGGACCCAAGAGACCCAGTACTTC.

The V and J genes are TRBV5-4 and TRBJ2-1; D uncertain. Germline lookup yields CDR1 SGHNT and CDR2 YYREEE (reference sequence). The ends were cut back, 2 bases at V and 10 bases at J, with 13 bases in the middle. This CDR3 has 13 residues. CDR3 nucleotides: TGTGCCAGCAGCTTTTACGGCATACAGGAGCAGTTCTTC. Its translation: CASSFYGIQEQFF.

The sample holds one count of this clone. The chain links TRBV14 to TRBJ1-2, with no clear D. The CDR3 loop spans 12 amino acids. CDR1 is SGHDN, CDR2 FVKESK, per germline. V shed 0 bases and J shed 6 bases, with 5 bases lying between them. CDR3 nucleotide sequence: TGTGCCAGCAGCCAAGATCGGGATGGCTACACCTTC. Its translation is CASSQDRDGYTF.

This chain connects TRBV4-3 to TRBJ2-7; D uncertain. This CDR3 region has 15 residues. V was trimmed by 0 bases and J by 0 bases, leaving 9 bases between them. Germline CDR1 is LGHNA and CDR2 is YSLEER. In DNA, the CDR3 is TGCGCCAGCAGCCAAGATCCCGGCGGCTCCTACGAGCAGTACTTC. It specifies CASSQDPGGSYEQYF.

The chain couples TRBV27 to TRBJ1-4; D ambiguous. This CDR3 contains 13 residues. From germline, CDR1 is MNHEY and CDR2 SMNVEV (reference sequence). The V end lost 5 bases, the J end lost 11 bases, and 15 bases lay between the germline ends. The CDR3 loop is CASSPRSLPKLFF. CDR3 DNA: TGTGCCAGCAGTCCCCGGTCCTTGCCGAAACTGTTTTTT.

V usage is TRBV6-5 and J usage is TRBJ1-1, with TRBD1 matching 8 bases. The CDR3 sequence is 14 residues long. V was clipped by 2 bases and J by 11 bases; unmatched bases: 10. In germline, CDR1 is MNHEY, CDR2 SVGAGI. CDR3 sequence: CASSYDNRGGEAFF. CDR3 nucleotide sequence: TGTGCCAGCAGTTACGACAACAGGGGGGGTGAGGCTTTCTTT.

This clone was observed once. V and J are TRBV7-2 and TRBJ2-3; 9 bases line up with TRBD2. CDR3 length: 13 amino acids. Germline V gene data show CDR1 as SGHTA and CDR2 as FQGNSA. Losses at the gene ends were 11 bases for V and 1 base for J; bases not matched to a gene: 4. The CDR3 sequence: CAVQRGGTDTQYF. CDR3 coding DNA: TGTGCCGTTCAGCGGGGGGGCACAGATACGCAGTATTTT.

The V and J genes are TRBV29-1 and TRBJ2-5, with 9 bases fitting TRBD1. The V segment lost 3 bases and the J segment 1 base; nucleotides outside the gene matches: 9. The length of the CDR3 is 16 residues. The germline V gene encodes CDR1 SQVTM and CDR2 ANQGSEA. The CDR3 DNA reads TGCAGCGTTGATAAGAGGGGGACAGGGACCCAAGAGACCCAGTACTTC. Protein sequence: CSVDKRGTGTQETQYF.

The chain joins TRBV3-1 (or the pseudogene TRBV3-2) to TRBJ2-5, with D possibly matching TRBD1 (6 bases). The germline V and J ends were trimmed by 2 bases and 5 bases, with 18 bases remaining between them. This CDR3 contains 16 residues. Germline V gives CDR1 LGHDT, CDR2 YNNKEL (reference sequence). The CDR3 DNA sequence: TGTGCCAGCAGCCAATCCCCTTACAGGGTGACGGAGACCCAGTACTTC. This translates into CASSQSPYRVTETQYF.

This chain links TRBV19 with TRBJ1-2; a possible D gene is TRBD1 (6 bases). Germline CDR1 is LNHDA and CDR2 is SQIVND (reference sequence). V was cut by 5 bases and J by 1 base, with 11 bases left in between. CDR3 length: 14 residues. For the CDR3, the DNA is TGTGCCAGTAGTGCTGTACAGGGTAACTATGGCTACACCTTC. It is translated as CASSAVQGNYGYTF. The variable domain in full, with the rest retrieved from reference TRBV19 and TRBJ1-2, is DGGITQSPKYLFRKEGQNVTLSCEQNLNHDAMYWYRQDPGQGLRLIYYSQIVNDFQKGDIAEGYSVSREKKESFPLTVTSAQKNPTAFYLCASSAVQGNYGYTFGSGTRLTVV.

The rearrangement joins TRBV9 to TRBJ1-1; 7 bases agree with TRBD1. From germline, CDR1 is SGDLS and CDR2 YYNGEE. V was clipped by 4 bases and J by 4 bases; unmatched bases: 7. The CDR3 length is 14 residues. CDR3 protein: CASSPQQGITEAFF. In DNA form, the CDR3 reads TGTGCCAGCAGCCCCCAACAGGGGATCACTGAAGCTTTCTTT.

The rearrangement joins TRBV6-5 to TRBJ1-2; 7 positions match TRBD1. V shed 6 bases and J 4 bases; nucleotides not matched to a gene: 5. From germline, CDR1 is MNHEY and CDR2 SVGAGI. The CDR3 has 13 amino acids. In DNA form, the CDR3 reads TGTGCCAGCAGACGGGACAGCCGCTATGGCTACACCTTC. It yields the protein CASRRDSRYGYTF.

The genes are TRBV6-2 or TRBV6-3 and TRBJ2-7, with unresolved D. The CDR3 sequence is 12 residues long. Germline V CDR1 and CDR2: MNHEY, SVGEGT. V dropped 3 bases and J dropped 5 bases, with 8 bases sitting between them. In DNA form, the CDR3 reads TGTGCCAGCAGTTATCTTTCGGACGAGCAGTACTTC. It codes for CASSYLSDEQYF.

The J gene is TRBJ2-1, the V gene TRBV11-2; 12 bases align to TRBD2. The CDR3 runs 19 residues. The V segment lost 5 bases and the J segment 6 bases; nucleotides outside the gene matches: 17. Germline loops: CDR1 SGHAT, CDR2 FQNNGV. Here the CDR3 DNA reads TGTGCCAGCAGCCCCCTTGCCCTAGCGGGAGGGGGAGGAGGCAATGAGCAGTTCTTC. Translated: CASSPLALAGGGGGNEQFF.

The rearrangement joins TRBV7-9 to TRBJ2-1; 7 nucleotides align to TRBD2. Trimming removed 7 bases from V and 7 bases from J; junction bases left unmatched: 10. Germline loops: CDR1 SEHNR, CDR2 FQNEAQ (reference sequence). CDR3 length: 14 amino acids. DNA for the CDR3: TGTGCCAGCACTTGGCTGAGCGGGGTAAATGAGCAGTTCTTC. Its translation: CASTWLSGVNEQFF.

CDR3 loop: CASSPALAGTMETQYF. The CDR3 nucleotides read TGTGCCAGCAGCCCCGCTTTGGCGGGAACTATGGAGACCCAGTACTTC. The rearrangement joins TRBV14 to TRBJ2-5; D is possibly TRBD2 (6 bases). Trimming took off 4 bases at V and 5 bases at J, with 20 bases between the two ends. Germline lookup yields CDR1 SGHDN and CDR2 FVKESK. The CDR3 loop spans 16 amino acids.

In nucleotides, the CDR3 is TGTGCCTGGACCCCCGGGACAGGGGTTAGGACCGGGGAGCTGTTTTTT. The encoded protein is CAWTPGTGVRTGELFF. The chain combines TRBV30 with TRBJ2-2, with 10 nucleotides matching TRBD1. The J segment lost 5 bases and the V segment lost 4 bases, leaving 10 bases of the junction unmatched. The CDR3 covers 16 residues. The germline V gene has CDR1 GTSNPN and CDR2 SVGIG (reference sequence).